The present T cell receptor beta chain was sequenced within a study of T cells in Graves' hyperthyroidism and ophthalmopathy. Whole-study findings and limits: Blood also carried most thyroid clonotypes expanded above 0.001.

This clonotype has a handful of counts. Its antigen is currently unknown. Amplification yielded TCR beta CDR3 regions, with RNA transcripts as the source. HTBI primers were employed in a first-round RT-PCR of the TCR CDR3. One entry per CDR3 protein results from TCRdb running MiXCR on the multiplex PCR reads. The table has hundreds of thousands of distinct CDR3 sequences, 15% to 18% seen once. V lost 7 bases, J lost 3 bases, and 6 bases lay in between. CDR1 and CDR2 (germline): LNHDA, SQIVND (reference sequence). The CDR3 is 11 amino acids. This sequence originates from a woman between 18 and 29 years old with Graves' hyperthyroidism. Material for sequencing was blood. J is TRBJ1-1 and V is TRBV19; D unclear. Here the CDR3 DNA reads TGTGCCAGTACCCGGGACACTGAAGCTTTCTTT. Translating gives CASTRDTEAFF.